The T cell receptor (beta chain) under discussion was sequenced for a study of cytomegalovirus exposure and HLA in healthy donors. Across the study: The study placed 80% to 90% of its approximately 400 genotyped donors in the Caucasian-associated ancestry cluster.

The CDR3 loop spans 15 amino acids. CDR1 is MDHEN and CDR2 is SYDVKM in the germline V gene. Trimming cost V 2 bases and J 4 bases; bases outside gene matches: 6. It was with 60 Vbeta and 13 Jbeta primers that the PCR ran. The data were produced by immunoSEQ multiplex PCR, yet TCRdb's version contains in-frame clones alone and is incomplete. The sample lists about 190,000 clones; roughly four fifths were seen once. This TCR was recovered from a man aged 45-65 years in good health and CMV-seronegative. Sequenced input: PBMCs. This sequence joins TRBV28 and TRBJ2-3; TRBD1 agrees at 7 bases. As DNA, the CDR3 is TGTGCCAGCAGTTTAGGGACAGTTCACGCAGATACGCAGTATTTT. It translates to CASSLGTVHADTQYF.